The present entry profiles one TCR beta chain with its context. As for treatment: around 19 received Ad26.COV2.S at low or high dose, single or two shots; roughly five received placebo; per-sample allocation not given. Following the first vaccine or placebo injection, samples were taken on day 63. Generated by immunoSEQ multiplex PCR, the TCRdb table keeps only in-frame clones and is missing some. The table lists about 280,000 clones, 70% to 90% of them singletons. The entry originates in a study of Ad26.COV2.S vaccination and SARS-CoV-2 variants. Study as a whole: Intramuscularly, Ad26.COV2.S was given either once or twice, 56 days apart.

Source: peripheral blood, taken in a trial of Ad26.COV2.S vaccine versus placebo. This TCR was sampled from a person aged 18-65 years who received the Ad26.COV2.S COVID-19 vaccine or a placebo.

CDR3 amino acids: CSAGGLSQETQYF. The CDR3 bases are TGCAGTGCTGGTGGACTATCCCAAGAGACCCAGTACTTC. This chain links TRBV20-1 with TRBJ2-5; weak D call: TRBD2 (6 bases). Trimming took off 5 bases at V and 1 base at J, with 11 bases between the two ends. The CDR3 is 13 residues long. Germline CDR1 and CDR2: DFQATT and SNEGSKA (reference sequence).